This entry describes one TCR beta chain. The antigen it binds to is not known. Base-call qualities are not available, and no considerably larger clone is one nucleotide away. All donors were healthy Caucasians. The twin cohort consisted of three pairs of female monozygotic twins, all aged about 18 to 29 years. RNA for TCR libraries was isolated from peripheral blood mononuclear cells. These data belong to a study of identical twins (dated by TCRdb to the mid-2010s). For the study in its entirety: TCR alpha and beta repertoires from monozygotic twins, unrelated adults of various ages and cord blood were deep-sequenced to test whether fetal clonotypes persist. To rule out contamination, replicate twin experiments were performed at different times with different library preparation protocols.

The paper as a whole reports these results and caveats: In monozygotic twins, recombination models systematically underestimated out-of-frame TCR alpha sharing, but the models matched the sharing seen between unrelated individuals. The excess sharing between twins in beta out-of-frame sequences was weaker because fewer shared sequences reduced the signal-to-noise ratio. Out-of-frame TCR alpha sequences shared between twins showed an excess of low generation-probability sequences compared with coincidental sharing between unrelated individuals. Invariant T cells such as MAIT and iNKT could partly confound zero-insertion analyses, though diverse VJ usage argued against this for most clonotypes. Because the same donors could not be followed over many years, the conclusions relied on cross-sectional statistical analysis. Abundant cord blood beta clonotypes carried fewer insertions; young adult naive repertoires showed a weaker similar trend, while memory repertoires showed none.

Library preparation used 5' RACE. TCRdb shows the sequencer as Illumina HiSeq 2000. Template switching introduced a universal primer binding site; the final cDNA contained a unique molecular identifier, enabling accurate counting of TCR cDNA molecules. Specific primers in the conserved constant-segment region were used to synthesize first-strand cDNA for the TCR alpha and beta chains. To control for contamination, each cDNA library was double barcoded with a SMART-Mk sample barcode plus Illumina barcodes. Two successive PCR steps introduced TruSeq adapter sequences along with Illumina sample barcodes. The Illumina HiSeq platform was used with custom primers to sequence TCR alpha and beta cDNA libraries. The authors' pipeline ran thus. MiGEC processed the raw reads to extract unique molecular identifiers, while MiXCR was used to determine the CDR3 positions. For each individual, recombination models were inferred using an EM algorithm with the repgenHMM and IGoR tools. The tcR package in R was used for shared clonotype analysis, with sharing normalized by the product of cloneset sizes. To study raw recombination without the effects of thymic and clonal selection, out-of-frame nonproductive sequences were analyzed. The public sequencing data were trimmed at Q25 with fastp and processed into clonotypes with MiXCR by TCRdb, which kept only in-frame beta chains. Every entry covers one CDR3 protein and lists the most common genes and DNA from its rows. TCRdb, not the original authors, processed these V and J calls. A total of over 600,000 distinct CDR3 sequences appear in this sample, 21% of them only once. The ten largest clones add up to approximately 4.5% of the sample.

The junction shows trimming of 1 base on V and 2 bases on J, and the gene matches do not reach 5 bases of it. CDR3 length: 15 amino acids, cysteine to phenylalanine. Only the CDR3 DNA stays, 45 bases, in frame from base 1. For CDR1 and CDR2, the germline V gene lists LGHNA and YSLEER. These same records also appear under a second study, on T cells expressing NK-cell markers. The second publication reports: In sorted CD3+CD56+NKG2C+, CD3+CD56+NKG2C- and CD3+CD56-NKG2C+ T-cell subsets from several donors, TCR beta-chain repertoires were profiled. Among the eight sequenced donors, seven were HCMV-seropositive and one was HCMV-seronegative. In several experiments an anti-gammadeltaTCR antibody was added to restrict sorting to alphabetaTCR-expressing T cells. In a handful of donors, the dominant CD3+CD56+NKG2C+ clonotypes ranked among the top 10 CD8+ clonotypes, making up 1.0-7.0% of CD8+ T cells. Those dominant clonotypes were again the most abundant among CD3+CD56-NKG2C+ cells in a few donors, at roughly 28.3-65%. It remained unclear whether the expanded NKG2C-expressing T cell clones were specific for HCMV antigens. Randomly selected healthy volunteers, three men and five women, were used as the eight sequenced donors. A commercial ELISA kit detecting HCMV-specific IgG in serum was used to determine HCMV serostatus. For more than 5 donors, unsorted PBMC were also used to sequence bulk peripheral blood T-cell repertoires. MIGEC was used to demultiplex reads and group reads by UMI, and MiTCR was used to assemble and quantify clonotypes. To exclude erroneous sequences, only TCR cDNA sequences supported by at least two reads were retained. Downstream repertoire analysis used the tcR package, and clonotypes were matched across fractions by CDR3 nucleotide sequence plus V segment. VDJmatch was used to annotate antigen specificity against VDJdb, with one amino acid substitution in CDR3 permitted.

The sequencing input was PBMCs. The clonotype was recovered from a woman between 18 and 30 years old in good health. Recombination linked TRBV4-3 to TRBJ2-7, with 7 middle bases fitting TRBD2. The CDR3 protein: CASSQGREVPYEQYF. The DNA is TGCGCCAGCAGCCAAGGACGGGAGGTCCCCTACGAGCAGTACTTC.